A single sample is the source of the 24 T cell receptor beta chains below, sequenced in a study of OX40 agonist ivuxolimab in advanced cancers. TCRdb's table, derived via immunoSEQ multiplex PCR, lists solely in-frame clones and lacks some. Counted here are more than 95,000 clones, around nine tenths occurring once; the ten biggest clones make up roughly 0.77%. The starting material was CD4+ or CD8+ T cells sorted from blood, obtained in a trial of the OX40 agonist ivuxolimab. Receptors were obtained from an adult with an advanced solid tumor such as melanoma, head and neck, liver or kidney cancer.

The chain has TRBV5-5 and TRBJ2-4; D is possibly TRBD1 (5 bases). V gave up 0 bases and J gave up 0 bases, with 13 bases separating them. The CDR3 contains 17 residues. CDR1 SGHKS and CDR2 YYEKEE come from the germline V gene (reference sequence). CDR3 loop: CASSLEYRLLAKNIQYF. CDR3 coding DNA: TGTGCCAGCAGCTTGGAATACAGGTTGCTAGCCAAAAACATTCAGTACTTC.

The chain joins TRBV4-2 to TRBJ2-2, with 8 bases matching TRBD2. With V trimmed by 1 base and J by 1 base, 2 bases remained unmatched. The germline V gene has CDR1 LGHNA and CDR2 YNFKEQ. The CDR3 totals 16 residues. The CDR3 DNA reads TGTGCCAGCAGCCAAGGCCTAGCGGGGAACACCGGGGAGCTGTTTTTT. Amino acid sequence: CASSQGLAGNTGELFF.

The V and J genes are TRBV4-1 and TRBJ2-2; D may be TRBD2 (6 bases). Trimming left V 4 bases short and J 3 bases short, with 12 bases between. From germline, CDR1 is MGHRA and CDR2 YSYEKL. This CDR3 has 15 amino acids. The CDR3 region is CASSPRDFYTGELFF. The CDR3 DNA is TGCGCCAGCAGCCCCCGGGACTTTTACACCGGGGAGCTGTTTTTT.

The chain combines TRBV19 with TRBJ1-5, with D unresolved. The CDR3 runs 14 residues. Germline CDR1 LNHDA, CDR2 SQIVND (reference sequence). Trimming left V 9 bases short and J 0 bases short, with 12 bases between. CDR3 sequence reads: CASRFRYSNQPQHF. In DNA form, the CDR3 reads TGTGCCAGCCGGTTTCGATATAGCAATCAGCCCCAGCATTTT.

The chain uses TRBV7-6 and TRBJ2-7; 10 positions match TRBD1. Trimming took 1 base from V and 7 from J; bases not matched to a gene: 10. Per germline, CDR1 SGHVS and CDR2 FNYEAQ. The CDR3 runs 16 residues. CDR3: CASSLEEDRGRGEQYF. The CDR3 DNA follows: TGTGCCAGCAGCTTAGAAGAAGACAGGGGGCGCGGGGAGCAGTACTTC.

V usage is TRBV4-3 and J usage is TRBJ1-1; possible D gene TRBD1, 5 bases. CDR3 length equals 16 residues. Germline V gene sequence: CDR1 LGHNA, CDR2 YSLEER. V was shortened by 5 bases and J by 2 bases, with 18 bases between the two germline ends. CDR3 coding DNA: TGCGCCAGCAGCTCGTTAGAAGGGACGGGAAACACTGAAGCTTTCTTT. Translation: CASSSLEGTGNTEAFF.

The chain uses TRBV29-1 and TRBJ2-3, with D possibly being TRBD2 (5 bases). The germline V and J ends were trimmed by 0 bases and 4 bases, with 11 bases remaining between them. The length of the CDR3 is 14 residues. CDR1 is SQVTM, CDR2 ANQGSEA, per germline. CDR3 protein: CSVEDLRGADTQYF. CDR3 in DNA: TGCAGCGTTGAAGATCTTCGGGGAGCAGATACGCAGTATTTT.

This chain connects TRBV10-1 to TRBJ2-1; the D is unclear. Per the germline V gene, CDR1 is WNHNN and CDR2 is SYGVQD (reference sequence). Trimming took off 0 bases at V and 7 bases at J, with 7 bases between the two ends. This CDR3 is 13 amino acids long. The CDR3 here is CASSESGVNEQFF. In DNA, the CDR3 is TGCGCCAGCAGTGAGTCTGGAGTAAATGAGCAGTTCTTC.

The gene calls are TRBV27 and TRBJ2-3, with TRBD1 as a possible D gene (5 bases). The ends were cut back, 4 bases at V and 0 bases at J, with 8 bases in the middle. CDR1 is MNHEY and CDR2 is SMNVEV in the germline V gene (reference sequence). This CDR3 has 14 residues. CDR3 bases: TGTGCCAGCAGTTGGACAACTAGCACAGATACGCAGTATTTT. It translates to CASSWTTSTDTQYF.

The chain links TRBV18 to TRBJ2-5; possibly TRBD2 for D (5 bases). TRBJ2-7 explains the end of the DNA better; the J call may be wrong. The germline V gene encodes CDR1 KGHSH and CDR2 LQKENI. The CDR3 is 16 amino acids. The CDR3 DNA reads TGTGCCAGCTCACCACCCGGGCTGGGAGCAAACTACGAGCAGTACTTC. It yields the protein CASSPPGLGANYEQYF.

CDR3: CATGRGDQETQYF. CDR3 nucleotides: TGTGCCACCGGTCGCGGGGACCAAGAGACCCAGTACTTC. The gene calls are TRBV15 and TRBJ2-5, with TRBD2 as a possible D gene (6 bases). Germline V lookup: CDR1 LNHNV, CDR2 YYDKDF (reference sequence). V lost 8 bases, J lost 0 bases, and 10 bases lay in between. The CDR3 sequence is 13 residues long.

The chain joins TRBV7-2 to TRBJ2-5, with 12 bases identical to TRBD2. CDR1 and CDR2 (germline): SGHTA, FQGNSA. The J segment lost 4 bases and the V segment lost 6 bases, leaving 9 bases of the junction unmatched. This CDR3 comprises 16 residues. The CDR3 DNA reads TGTGCCAGCAGTCATTTCCTAGCGGGAGGGGGAGAGACCCAGTACTTC. Protein: CASSHFLAGGGETQYF.

The chain uses TRBV5-6 and TRBJ1-2; D remains unclear. Germline CDR1 reads SGHDT; CDR2 reads YYEEEE. With 1 base removed from V and 4 bases from J, the gap between germline ends came to 8 bases. This CDR3 has 13 residues. The CDR3 here is CASSLNQVYGYTF. Here the CDR3 DNA reads TGTGCCAGCAGCTTGAATCAGGTCTATGGCTACACCTTC.

The rearrangement joins TRBV6-5 to TRBJ2-7; possibly TRBD1 for D (6 bases). Germline-derived CDR1 and CDR2 are MNHEY and SVGAGI. The CDR3 consists of 14 residues. V lost 6 bases to trimming and J lost 4 bases, with 16 bases between them. The CDR3, as DNA: TGTGCCAGCAGGAGTGGGGGCGCGGTATACGAGCAGTACTTC. It encodes CASRSGGAVYEQYF.

This clone occurred a few times. The chain employs TRBV7-2 and TRBJ1-1; D unclear. CDR3 length: 13 residues. V dropped 5 bases and J dropped 4 bases, with 11 bases sitting between them. Germline CDR1 is SGHTA and CDR2 is FQGNSA. CDR3 bases: TGTGCCAGCAGCCCCAGAATCCTCACTGAAGCTTTCTTT. It translates to CASSPRILTEAFF.

CDR3 DNA: TGTGCCAGCAGTTTATGGTCGACGGGACGGACTTCTAACTTGCAGTACTTC. This codes for CASSLWSTGRTSNLQYF. The chain combines TRBV28 with TRBJ2-7; D may be TRBD1 or TRBD2 (5 bases each). The CDR3 loop spans 17 amino acids. Germline assignment: CDR1 MDHEN and CDR2 SYDVKM. Trimming shortened V by 0 bases and J by 9 bases, and 24 bases separated the two germline ends.

The V and J genes are TRBV6-6 and TRBJ2-2; tentatively, D is TRBD1 (5 bases). With 6 bases removed from V and 6 bases from J, the gap between germline ends came to 14 bases. The CDR3 length is 14 residues. Germline CDR1 and CDR2: MNHNY and SVGAGI (reference sequence). The CDR3 spells CASRFQGTPGELFF. CDR3 DNA sequence: TGTGCCAGCAGATTTCAGGGAACACCCGGGGAGCTGTTTTTT.

The chain has TRBV7-6 and TRBJ1-4; the match to TRBD1 covers 11 bases. In germline, CDR1 is SGHVS, CDR2 FNYEAQ. The CDR3 spans 19 residues. With 5 bases clipped from V and 0 bases from J, the junction kept 11 bases outside the gene matches. CDR3 sequence: CASSVGTGGRKSTNEKLFF. CDR3 nucleotide sequence: TGTGCCAGCAGCGTCGGGACAGGGGGTCGGAAGTCAACTAATGAAAAACTGTTTTTT.

The chain links TRBV2 to TRBJ1-2, with no clear D. The CDR3 spans 14 residues. The germline V gene encodes CDR1 SNHLY and CDR2 FYNNEI. CDR3 region: CAGRRLQTNYGYTF. In DNA form, the CDR3 reads TGTGCGGGTCGGCGCCTCCAAACTAACTATGGCTACACCTTC.

The V and J genes are TRBV28 and TRBJ1-2, with D unresolved. Germline loops: CDR1 MDHEN, CDR2 SYDVKM. Between the trimmed V and J ends, which lost 2 bases and 0 bases, there was a span of 22 bases. The CDR3 totals 19 residues. DNA of the CDR3: TGTGCCAGCAGTTTACGTAACAGACAACTAAGGCTAACTAACTATGGCTACACCTTC. Its translation: CASSLRNRQLRLTNYGYTF.

The chain links TRBV19 to TRBJ2-7, with D unresolved. The CDR3 consists of 11 residues. Trimming took 4 bases from V and 4 from J, leaving 5 bases between them. CDR1 and CDR2 (germline): LNHDA, SQIVND (reference sequence). The CDR3: CASSSSYEQYF. The DNA of the CDR3 is TGTGCCAGTAGTAGCTCGTACGAGCAGTACTTC.

This chain connects TRBV15 to TRBJ2-7; 8 nucleotides line up with TRBD1. The germline CDR1 and CDR2 sequences are LNHNV and YYDKDF (reference sequence). CDR3 length equals 16 residues. J gave up 1 base and V 3 bases, and 8 bases lay outside the gene matches. CDR3 nucleotides: TGTGCCACCAGCAGCCCCGGACAGGGTAAATCCTACGAGCAGTACTTC. This codes for CATSSPGQGKSYEQYF.

The CDR3 loop is CAISRGGEDTQYF. CDR3 bases: TGTGCCATCAGTCGGGGGGGGGAAGATACGCAGTATTTT. This chain joins TRBV10-3 and TRBJ2-3, with 8 bases fitting TRBD2. Unmatched junction bases numbered 3, after V lost 5 bases and J lost 5 bases. Germline CDR1 is ENHRY and CDR2 is SYGVKD. CDR3 length equals 13 residues.

This clone occurred a few times. The chain is built from TRBV5-6 and TRBJ1-2; D is possibly TRBD1 (5 bases). Trimming pared 5 bases from V and 2 bases from J, leaving 13 bases between. Germline loops: CDR1 SGHDT, CDR2 YYEEEE. The CDR3 loop spans 14 amino acids. The CDR3 region is CASRLPGGNYGYTF. The CDR3, as DNA: TGTGCCAGCAGGCTCCCCGGGGGGAACTATGGCTACACCTTC.